The sequence of this T cell receptor beta chain was determined in a study of blood T cell repertoires in COVID-19. Profiled with immunoSEQ multiplex PCR; TCRdb holds only in-frame clones, not every one. Of roughly 190,000 clones in the sample, more than 70% were seen once. The clonotype comes from a woman aged 40 to 50 who had recovered from COVID-19. Sequencing was performed on peripheral blood.

In DNA, the CDR3 is TGTGCCAGCTCACCCCCAGGGGGCGCTCAGGGAACTGAAGCTTTCTTT. This translates into CASSPPGGAQGTEAFF. This chain links TRBV18 with TRBJ1-1, with 8 bases fitting TRBD1. Germline trimming cut 3 bases from V and 5 bases from J; bases unmatched to any gene: 11. The germline V gene has CDR1 KGHSH and CDR2 LQKENI. The CDR3 consists of 16 residues.